Listed below are T cell receptor beta chains from one sample, sequenced in a study of blood T cell repertoires in COVID-19. The assay was immunoSEQ multiplex PCR, and TCRdb's table has in-frame clones only and misses some. The table has some 62,000 clones, approximately 90% seen once. The sample was peripheral blood. The receptors derive from a woman of 80 years or more with acute or convalescent COVID-19. CDR3s include the opening cysteine and the closing phenylalanine or tryptophan. A D gene is named only where the DNA matches it firmly. The size field is filled for only some rows; it gives once, few, many or a size class.

TRBV10-3,NA,NA,TRBJ2-7,TGTGCCATCAGTGGGACAGCCCCTTACGAGCAGTACTTC,CAISGTAPYEQYF
TRBV2,NA,NA,TRBJ1-6,TGTGCCAGCAGTGAAGCGCTTCCGGCAGGGGTTGATAATTCACCCCTCCACTTT,CASSEALPAGVDNSPLHF
TRBV3-1/TRBV3-2,NA,TRBD2,TRBJ2-1,TGTGCCAGCAGCCAGTTAGGGCCGGGGGGGGAGCAGTTCTTC,CASSQLGPGGEQFF
TRBV10-1,NA,NA,TRBJ2-3,TGCGCCACCCGAAAGGGAGCCACAGATACGCAGTATTTT,CATRKGATDTQYF
TRBV7-2,NA,NA,TRBJ2-1,TGTGCCAGCAGCTTAGCGGGATTGAGCGGGGAGCAGTTCTTC,CASSLAGLSGEQFF
TRBV6-6,NA,NA,TRBJ1-5,TGTGCCAGCAGTTCGCAGGGGCGAGGTCAGCCCCAGCATTTT,CASSSQGRGQPQHF
TRBV6-1,NA,TRBD1,TRBJ1-1,TGTGCCAGCAGTGATCTCCCGGGACAGGCTAACACTGAAGCTTTCTTT,CASSDLPGQANTEAFF
TRBV4-3,NA,NA,TRBJ2-7,TGCGCCAGCAGCCAAGTATTATCAGACTACGAGCAGTACTTC,CASSQVLSDYEQYF
TRBV24-1,NA,NA,TRBJ2-7,TGTGCCACCAGTGATTTAAATCAGGACGAGCAGTACTTC,CATSDLNQDEQYF
TRBV11-2,NA,TRBD2,TRBJ2-5,TGTGCCAGCAGCTTAGTAGCGGGCGGGGGGAAGGAGACCCAGTACTTC,CASSLVAGGGKETQYF
TRBV28,NA,NA,TRBJ1-1,TGTGCCAGCTTTCACCGTGGACAAGTGAACACTGAAGCTTTCTTT,CASFHRGQVNTEAFF
TRBV19,NA,NA,TRBJ1-2,TGTGCCAGTACCCGTGCCGGGATTGGGTATGGCTACACCTTC,CASTRAGIGYGYTF
TRBV27,once,NA,TRBJ1-2,TGTGCCAGCAGCCCGAGCCGAAACTATGGCTACACCTTC,CASSPSRNYGYTF
TRBV6-2/TRBV6-3,NA,NA,TRBJ2-6,TGTGCCAGCAGTCCCATGAACGGAGCCTCTGGGGCCAACGTCCTGACTTTC,CASSPMNGASGANVLTF
TRBV3-1/TRBV3-2,NA,NA,TRBJ2-2,TGTGCCAGCAGCCCCCTACTTGGCACCGGGGAGCTGTTTTTT,CASSPLLGTGELFF
TRBV5-5,NA,TRBD1,TRBJ1-1,TGTGCCAGCAGCGACGGACAGGGGATCACTGAAGCTTTCTTT,CASSDGQGITEAFF